Following are 21 T cell receptor beta chains from one sample sequenced in a study of shared clonotypes between healthy human individuals. The assay was immunoSEQ multiplex PCR, and TCRdb's table has in-frame clones only and misses some. The profile covers over 950,000 clones, with approximately 75% appearing a single time and approximately 0.95% taken by the ten largest. What was sequenced was memory CD4+ T cells from PBMCs. Described subset: CD45RA-negative fraction. The origin of the receptors is a man aged 18-30 years in good health. Some clones in this sample may be carry-over from other donors' samples.

J is TRBJ2-5 and V is TRBV9; 9 bases are a match to TRBD1. Losses at the gene ends were 4 bases for V and 3 bases for J; bases not matched to a gene: 7. Germline CDR1 and CDR2: SGDLS and YYNGEE. This CDR3 comprises 15 residues. The CDR3 DNA follows: TGTGCCAGCAGCCCCCGGACAGGGGTGGAAGAGACCCAGTACTTC. Residues: CASSPRTGVEETQYF.

This sequence joins TRBV4-2 and TRBJ2-3, with 8 nucleotides matching TRBD2. The CDR3 consists of 13 residues. V lost 4 bases, J lost 9 bases, and 6 bases stayed unmatched. Germline V gene data show CDR1 as LGHNA and CDR2 as YNFKEQ. CDR3 sequence reads: CASSLEIAGTQYF. The CDR3 nucleotides read TGTGCCAGCAGCCTGGAAATAGCGGGAACGCAGTATTTT.

The V and J genes are TRBV7-7 and TRBJ2-3; a weak D match, TRBD2 (5 bases). Germline V gene sequence: CDR1 SSHAT, CDR2 FNYEAQ (reference sequence). Trimming left V 0 bases short and J 4 bases short, with 8 bases between. The CDR3 runs to 14 residues. CDR3 in amino acids: CASSLAGVADTQYF. In DNA form, the CDR3 reads TGTGCCAGCAGCTTAGCGGGAGTGGCAGATACGCAGTATTTT.

The chain combines TRBV2 with TRBJ2-2; D gene uncertain. The germline V and J ends were trimmed by 8 bases and 8 bases, with 12 bases remaining between them. CDR3 size: 12 residues. The V gene's germline CDR1 is SNHLY and CDR2 FYNNEI. CDR3 DNA: TGTGCCAGCTGGGCGAATATTGGGGAGCTGTTTTTT. It encodes CASWANIGELFF.

The rearrangement uses TRBV28 and TRBJ1-2; D is unclear. Germline assignment: CDR1 MDHEN and CDR2 SYDVKM. The CDR3 has 11 amino acids. V lost 5 bases, J lost 9 bases, and 10 bases lay in between. The CDR3 loop is CASSTPWRYTF. The DNA for the CDR3 is TGTGCCAGCAGTACTCCCTGGCGCTACACCTTC.

The chain combines TRBV2 with TRBJ1-5; unclear D gene. This CDR3 region has 15 residues. V lost 2 bases and J lost 5, with 13 bases in between. Germline loops: CDR1 SNHLY, CDR2 FYNNEI. CDR3 bases: TGTGCCAGCAGTGAACTGAAACCTCTAGATCAGCCCCAGCATTTT. This codes for CASSELKPLDQPQHF.

This clone has just a few counts. V and J are TRBV28 and TRBJ2-7, with 15 bases matching TRBD2. The germline V gene has CDR1 MDHEN and CDR2 SYDVKM. This CDR3 is built from 18 residues. The V gene end was trimmed by 0 bases and the J gene end by 7 bases; junction bases not matched to a gene: 10. CDR3 nucleotides: TGTGCCAGCAGTTTATGGCGCGGGAGAGGACTAGCGGGGGGGGAGCAGTACTTC. Translating gives CASSLWRGRGLAGGEQYF.

The chain carries TRBV5-1 and TRBJ1-4; no clear D. Germline V gene lookup returns CDR1 SGHRS and CDR2 YFSETQ. Trimming took off 1 base at V and 3 bases at J, with 16 bases between the two ends. This CDR3 spans 17 amino acids. The CDR3 bases are TGCGCCAGCAGCTTGACGTGCCAGGTCTCAGCTAATGAAAAACTGTTTTTT. Encoded protein: CASSLTCQVSANEKLFF.

The V gene is TRBV10-3, the J gene TRBJ1-5, with D possibly being TRBD1 (6 bases). The CDR3 is 13 amino acids. In germline, CDR1 is ENHRY, CDR2 SYGVKD. The ends were cut back, 10 bases at V and 8 bases at J, with 18 bases in the middle. The CDR3 loop is CANSQGPGKPQHF. CDR3 bases: TGTGCCAACTCACAGGGACCGGGTAAGCCCCAGCATTTT.

The table lists this clone with a few counts. The rearrangement uses TRBV4-3 and TRBJ2-7; possibly TRBD2 for D (5 bases). CDR3 length: 14 residues. CDR1 LGHNA and CDR2 YSLEER come from the germline V gene. V lost 1 base to trimming and J lost 4 bases, with 11 bases between them. The CDR3 nucleotides are TGCGCCAGCAGCCAAGGGCGGACGGGGTACGAGCAGTACTTC. It is translated as CASSQGRTGYEQYF.

This clone was seen repeatedly, ten times or more. In the same sample, other DNA sequences code for this CDR3. This chain links TRBV10-3 with TRBJ1-2; unclear D gene. The CDR3 contains 13 residues. The germline V and J ends were trimmed by 0 bases and 5 bases, with 7 bases remaining between them. Germline V gives CDR1 ENHRY, CDR2 SYGVKD. DNA for the CDR3: TGTGCCATCAGTGAGTCGAGGGAGTATGGCTACACCTTC. Protein: CAISESREYGYTF.

This clone was found once. The chain couples TRBV7-2 to TRBJ1-2; TRBD1 might be the D (6 bases). V was pared by 0 bases and J by 2 bases, with 10 bases between. The germline V gene has CDR1 SGHTA and CDR2 FQGNSA. The CDR3 contains 15 residues. CDR3 DNA sequence: TGTGCCAGCAGCTTAGCCCCTGGACAGAACTATGGCTACACCTTC. Its protein is CASSLAPGQNYGYTF.

The V and J genes are TRBV2 and TRBJ1-4, with D possibly matching TRBD1 (6 bases). The germline gives CDR1 SNHLY, CDR2 FYNNEI. The ends were cut back, 4 bases at V and 7 bases at J, with 16 bases in the middle. The CDR3 totals 15 residues. DNA of the CDR3: TGTGCCAGCAGTGTTGACGGACGGGGGCCTGAAAAACTGTTTTTT. Amino acid sequence: CASSVDGRGPEKLFF.

This clone has ten or more counts. This rearrangement joins TRBV30 to TRBJ1-2; maybe TRBD1 (5 bases). With 3 bases removed from V and 2 bases from J, the gap between germline ends came to 10 bases. The CDR3 extends over 13 amino acids. Looked up from germline, CDR1 is GTSNPN and CDR2 is SVGIG (reference sequence). The CDR3 DNA reads TGTGCCTGGAGGAGGGGAAGGAACTATGGCTACACCTTC. Its translation is CAWRRGRNYGYTF.

The DNA for the CDR3 is TGTGCCACCCTAGCGGGGAACACCGGGGAGCTGTTTTTT. It is translated as CATLAGNTGELFF. The genes are TRBV28 and TRBJ2-2; 8 bases agree with TRBD2. The trim removed 10 bases at V and 1 base at J, leaving 2 bases unmatched. The germline V gene encodes CDR1 MDHEN and CDR2 SYDVKM. This CDR3 region has 13 residues.

This clone was detected a few times. CDR3 sequence (DNA): TGTGCCAGCTCTAGCCAGAGGGGGGTTGAGACCCAGTACTTC. Protein: CASSSQRGVETQYF. This rearrangement joins TRBV6-1 to TRBJ2-5; D might be TRBD1 or TRBD2, each matching 6 bases. Trimming pared 8 bases from V and 5 bases from J, leaving 18 bases between. Germline CDR1 MNHNS, CDR2 SASEGT. This CDR3 spans 14 amino acids.

This clone was observed a single time. The chain joins TRBV2 to TRBJ1-3, with TRBD1 as a possible D gene (6 bases). V was shortened by 3 bases and J by 4 bases, with 13 bases between the two germline ends. CDR3 size: 15 residues. CDR1 is SNHLY, CDR2 FYNNEI, per germline. In nucleotides, the CDR3 is TGTGCCAGCAGTGATTCGGGGGCGGGAGGAAACACCATATATTTT. Translated, it gives CASSDSGAGGNTIYF.

The chain combines TRBV9 with TRBJ1-3, with a tentative D call TRBD1 (5 bases). CDR1 is SGDLS, CDR2 YYNGEE, per germline. The V end was cut by 0 bases, the J end by 0 bases, with 13 bases between. There are 17 residues in the CDR3. CDR3 in DNA: TGTGCCAGCAGCGTAGCTCCCTCGACAGCCTCTGGAAACACCATATATTTT. Encoded protein: CASSVAPSTASGNTIYF.

This chain connects TRBV30 to TRBJ2-7; D remains unclear. The CDR3 contains 10 residues. V shed 1 base and J shed 5 bases, with 3 bases lying between them. CDR1 and CDR2 from the germline V gene are GTSNPN and SVGIG (reference sequence). The CDR3 here is CAWSDHEQYF. In DNA, the CDR3 is TGTGCCTGGAGTGACCACGAGCAGTACTTC.

This chain connects TRBV5-1 to TRBJ2-5; TRBD1 matches at 8 bases. TRBJ2-7 matches the DNA end more closely, so the J call is doubtful. Germline V gives CDR1 SGHRS, CDR2 YFSETQ. The CDR3 length is 15 residues. CDR3 DNA sequence: TGCGCCAGCAGCCTAGGGACAGGTCACCTTTACGAGCAGTACTTC. This gives the protein CASSLGTGHLYEQYF.

The chain uses TRBV30 and TRBJ1-5; D is perhaps TRBD1 (5 bases). CDR3 length: 14 residues. Germline lookup yields CDR1 GTSNPN and CDR2 SVGIG (reference sequence). Trimming cost V 1 base and J 6 bases, with 13 bases left between them. The CDR3 protein is CAWSEGSRGQPQHF. Written as DNA, the CDR3 is TGTGCCTGGAGTGAGGGGTCCCGAGGTCAGCCCCAGCATTTT.